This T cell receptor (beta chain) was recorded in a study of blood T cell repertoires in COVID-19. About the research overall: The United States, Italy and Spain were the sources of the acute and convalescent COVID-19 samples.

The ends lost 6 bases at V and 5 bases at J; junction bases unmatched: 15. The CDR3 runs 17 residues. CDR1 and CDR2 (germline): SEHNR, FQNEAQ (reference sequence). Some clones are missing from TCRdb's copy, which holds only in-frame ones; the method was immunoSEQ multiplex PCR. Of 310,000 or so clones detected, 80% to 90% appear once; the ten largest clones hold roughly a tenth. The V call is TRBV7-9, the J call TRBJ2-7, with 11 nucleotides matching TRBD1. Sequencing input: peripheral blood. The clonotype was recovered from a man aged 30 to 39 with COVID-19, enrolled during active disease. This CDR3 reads CASSSPIPGQGVHEQYF. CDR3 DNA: TGTGCCAGCAGTTCGCCAATACCGGGACAGGGGGTCCACGAGCAGTACTTC.